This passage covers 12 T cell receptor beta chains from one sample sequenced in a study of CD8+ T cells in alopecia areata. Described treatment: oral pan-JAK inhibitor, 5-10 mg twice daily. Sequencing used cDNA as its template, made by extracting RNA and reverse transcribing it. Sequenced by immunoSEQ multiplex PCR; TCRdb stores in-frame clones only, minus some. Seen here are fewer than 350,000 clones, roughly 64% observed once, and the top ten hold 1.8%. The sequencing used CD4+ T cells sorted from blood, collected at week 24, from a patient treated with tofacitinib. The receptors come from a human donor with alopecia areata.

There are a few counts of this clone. CDR3 amino acids: CASSPQTRGQWTEAFF. CDR3 coding DNA: TGTGCCAGCTCACCACAAACGAGGGGGCAGTGGACTGAAGCTTTCTTT. This rearrangement joins TRBV18 to TRBJ1-1; 7 nucleotides agree with TRBD1. Germline V CDR1 and CDR2: KGHSH, LQKENI. The V and J ends lost 1 base and 5 bases, in that order; junction bases with no gene match: 10. CDR3 length: 16 amino acids.

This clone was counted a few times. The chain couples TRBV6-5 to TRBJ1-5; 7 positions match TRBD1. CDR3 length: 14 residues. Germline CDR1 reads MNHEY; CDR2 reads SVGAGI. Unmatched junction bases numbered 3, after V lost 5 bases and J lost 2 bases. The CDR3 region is CASSTGAGNQPQHF. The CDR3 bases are TGTGCCAGCAGTACAGGGGCCGGCAATCAGCCCCAGCATTTT.

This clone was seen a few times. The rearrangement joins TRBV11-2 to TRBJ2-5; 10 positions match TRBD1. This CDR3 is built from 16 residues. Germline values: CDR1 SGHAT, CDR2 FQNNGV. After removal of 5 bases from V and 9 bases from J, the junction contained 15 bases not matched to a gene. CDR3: CASSPLTGGGTVAQYF. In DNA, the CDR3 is TGTGCCAGCAGCCCACTGACAGGGGGCGGAACTGTGGCCCAGTACTTC.

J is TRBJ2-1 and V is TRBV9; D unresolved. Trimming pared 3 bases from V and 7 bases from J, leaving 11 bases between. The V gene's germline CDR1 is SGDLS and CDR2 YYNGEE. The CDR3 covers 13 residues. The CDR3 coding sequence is TGTGCCAGCAGCGAAGGCCCCCCGAATGAGCAGTTCTTC. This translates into CASSEGPPNEQFF.

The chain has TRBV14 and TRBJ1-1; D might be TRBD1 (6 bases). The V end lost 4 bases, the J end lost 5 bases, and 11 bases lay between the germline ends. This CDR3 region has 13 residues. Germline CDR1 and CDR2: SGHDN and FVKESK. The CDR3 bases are TGTGCCAGCAGCCGTCAGCAGGGGACTGAAGCTTTCTTT. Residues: CASSRQQGTEAFF.

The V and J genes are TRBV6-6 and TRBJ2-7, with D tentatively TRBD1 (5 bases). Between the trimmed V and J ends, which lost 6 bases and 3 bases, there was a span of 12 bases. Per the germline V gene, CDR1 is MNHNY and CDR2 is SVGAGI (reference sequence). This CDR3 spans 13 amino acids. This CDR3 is CASSQQERYEQYF. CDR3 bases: TGTGCCAGCAGCCAACAGGAGCGCTACGAGCAGTACTTC.

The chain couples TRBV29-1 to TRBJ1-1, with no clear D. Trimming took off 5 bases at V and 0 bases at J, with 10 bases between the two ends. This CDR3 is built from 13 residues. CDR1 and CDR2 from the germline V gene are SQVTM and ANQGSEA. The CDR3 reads CSVRGVLNTEAFF. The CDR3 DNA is TGCAGCGTTCGCGGCGTCCTGAACACTGAAGCTTTCTTT.

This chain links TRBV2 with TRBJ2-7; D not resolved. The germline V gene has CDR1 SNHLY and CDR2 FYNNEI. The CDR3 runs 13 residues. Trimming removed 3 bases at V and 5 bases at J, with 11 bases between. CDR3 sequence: CASSDRRLNEQYF. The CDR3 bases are TGTGCCAGCAGTGACAGGCGCCTGAACGAGCAGTACTTC.

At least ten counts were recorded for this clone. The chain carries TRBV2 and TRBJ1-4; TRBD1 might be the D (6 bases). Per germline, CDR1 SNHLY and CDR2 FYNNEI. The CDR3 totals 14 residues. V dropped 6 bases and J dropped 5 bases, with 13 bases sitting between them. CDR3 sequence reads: CASRRTVTNEKLFF. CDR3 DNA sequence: TGTGCCAGCAGGAGGACAGTGACAAATGAAAAACTGTTTTTT.

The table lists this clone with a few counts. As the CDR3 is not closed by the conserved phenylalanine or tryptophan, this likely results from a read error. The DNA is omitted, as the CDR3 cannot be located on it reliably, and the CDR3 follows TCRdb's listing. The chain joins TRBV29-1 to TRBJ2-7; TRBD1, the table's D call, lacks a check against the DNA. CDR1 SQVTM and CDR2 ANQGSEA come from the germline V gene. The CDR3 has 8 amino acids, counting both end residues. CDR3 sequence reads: CSVVYPRA.

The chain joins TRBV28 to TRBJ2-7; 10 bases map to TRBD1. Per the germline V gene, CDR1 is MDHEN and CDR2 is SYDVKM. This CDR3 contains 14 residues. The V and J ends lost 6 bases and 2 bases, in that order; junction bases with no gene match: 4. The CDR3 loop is CASRTGGPPYEQYF. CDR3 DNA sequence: TGTGCCAGCAGGACAGGGGGCCCTCCCTACGAGCAGTACTTC. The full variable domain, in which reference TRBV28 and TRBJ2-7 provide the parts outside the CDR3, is DVKVTQSSRYLVKRTGEKVFLECVQDMDHENMFWYRQDPGLGLRLIYFSYDVKMKEKGDIPEGYSVSREKKERFSLILESASTNQTSMYLCASRTGGPPYEQYFGPGTRLTVT.

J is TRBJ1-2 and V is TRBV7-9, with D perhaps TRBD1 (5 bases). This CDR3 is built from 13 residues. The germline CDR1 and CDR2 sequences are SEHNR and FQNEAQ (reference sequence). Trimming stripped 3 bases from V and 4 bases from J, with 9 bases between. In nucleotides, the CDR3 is TGTGCCAGCAGCTTCGACAGAAGCTATGGCTACACCTTC. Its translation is CASSFDRSYGYTF.